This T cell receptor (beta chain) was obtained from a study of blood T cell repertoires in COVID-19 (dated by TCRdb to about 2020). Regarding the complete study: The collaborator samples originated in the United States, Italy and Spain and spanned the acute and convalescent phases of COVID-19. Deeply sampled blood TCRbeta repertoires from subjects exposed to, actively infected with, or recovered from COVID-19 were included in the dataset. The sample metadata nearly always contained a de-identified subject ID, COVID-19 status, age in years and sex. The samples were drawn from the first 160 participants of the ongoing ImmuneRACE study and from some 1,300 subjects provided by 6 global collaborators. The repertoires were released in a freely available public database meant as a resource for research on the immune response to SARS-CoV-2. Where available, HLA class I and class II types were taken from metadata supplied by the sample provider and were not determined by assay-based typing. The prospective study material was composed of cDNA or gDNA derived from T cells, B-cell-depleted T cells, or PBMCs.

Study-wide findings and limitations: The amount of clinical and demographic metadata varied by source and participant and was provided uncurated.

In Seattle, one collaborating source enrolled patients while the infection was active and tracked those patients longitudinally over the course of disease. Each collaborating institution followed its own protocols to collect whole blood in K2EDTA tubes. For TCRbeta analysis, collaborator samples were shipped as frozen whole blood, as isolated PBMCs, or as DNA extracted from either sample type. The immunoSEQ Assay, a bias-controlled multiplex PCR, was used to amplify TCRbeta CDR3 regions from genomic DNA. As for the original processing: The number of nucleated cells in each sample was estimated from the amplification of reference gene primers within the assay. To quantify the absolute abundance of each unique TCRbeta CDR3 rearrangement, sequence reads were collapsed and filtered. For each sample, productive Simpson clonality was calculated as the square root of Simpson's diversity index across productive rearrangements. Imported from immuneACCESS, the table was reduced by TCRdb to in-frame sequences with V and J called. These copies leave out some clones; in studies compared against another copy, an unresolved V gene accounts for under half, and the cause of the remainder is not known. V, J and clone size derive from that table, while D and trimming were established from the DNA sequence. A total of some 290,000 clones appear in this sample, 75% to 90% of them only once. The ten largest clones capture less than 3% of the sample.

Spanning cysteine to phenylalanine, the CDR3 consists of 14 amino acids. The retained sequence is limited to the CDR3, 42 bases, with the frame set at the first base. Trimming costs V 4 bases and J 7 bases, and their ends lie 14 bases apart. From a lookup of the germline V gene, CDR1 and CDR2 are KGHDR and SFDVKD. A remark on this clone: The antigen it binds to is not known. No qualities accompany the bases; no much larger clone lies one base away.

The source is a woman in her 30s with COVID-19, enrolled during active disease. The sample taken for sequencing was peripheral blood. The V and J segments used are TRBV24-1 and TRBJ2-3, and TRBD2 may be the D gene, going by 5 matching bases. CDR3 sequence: CATSDPTRVNTQYF. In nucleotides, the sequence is TGTGCCACCAGTGACCCGACGAGGGTTAATACGCAGTATTTT.